A selection of T cell receptor beta chains follows, all from one sample in a study of shared clonotypes between healthy human individuals. Clones were sequenced by immunoSEQ multiplex PCR, and TCRdb holds only the in-frame ones, with some missing. This table holds about 2 million clones, 85% to 95% found once. Sequenced material: naive CD4+ T cells sorted from blood. The receptors shown here come from a man younger than 30 in good health. The CDR3 runs from the conserved cysteine through the conserved F or W. The D gene is left open where the match is weak. Expanded clones get a size class; other rows say once, few or many, or leave the size out.

D: NA; V: TRBV4-1; J: TRBJ2-7; size: NA; DNA: TGCGCCAGCAGCCAAGGGCAGGGAAAGTCCTACGAGCAGTACTTC; CDR3: CASSQGQGKSYEQYF
D: NA; V: TRBV6-5; J: TRBJ1-3; size: once; DNA: TGTGCCAGCAGTTACTCGACGGACCTTGGAAACACCATATATTTT; CDR3: CASSYSTDLGNTIYF
D: NA; V: TRBV5-1; J: TRBJ2-7; size: NA; DNA: TGCGCCAGCAGCTTGATACAGGGAGTCGAGCAGTACTTC; CDR3: CASSLIQGVEQYF
D: NA; V: TRBV5-1; J: TRBJ2-5; size: NA; DNA: TGCGCCAGCACCCCAAGAGTGGGGGTAGAGACCCAGTACTTC; CDR3: CASTPRVGVETQYF
D: NA; V: TRBV5-6; J: TRBJ2-3; size: NA; DNA: TGTGCCAGCAGCTTCCGGCCGACTACCCTTAGCACAGATACGCAGTATTTT; CDR3: CASSFRPTTLSTDTQYF
D: NA; V: TRBV19; J: TRBJ2-1; size: few; DNA: TGTGCCACCAAAGGGGGGGTGACCAACAATGAGCAGTTCTTC; CDR3: CATKGGVTNNEQFF
D: TRBD1; V: TRBV7-9; J: TRBJ1-4; size: NA; DNA: TGTGCCAGCAGCTCCCGGGACAGGGGGCGCGGTGAAAAACTGTTTTTT; CDR3: CASSSRDRGRGEKLFF
D: TRBD1; V: TRBV9; J: TRBJ2-1; size: NA; DNA: TGTGCCAGCAGCACTCATAATTTTCGGACAGGGCCTAATGAGCAGTTCTTC; CDR3: CASSTHNFRTGPNEQFF
D: TRBD1; V: TRBV18; J: TRBJ1-5; size: once; DNA: TGTGCCAGCTCACCCCCCGGACAGGGAGGCGGTCAGCCCCAGCATTTT; CDR3: CASSPPGQGGGQPQHF
D: NA; V: TRBV7-2; J: TRBJ2-7; size: NA; DNA: TGTGCCAGCAGTGGAGACCAGATCGGTTACGAGCAGTACTTC; CDR3: CASSGDQIGYEQYF
D: NA; V: TRBV29-1; J: TRBJ2-6; size: NA; DNA: TGCAGCGTTGAAAGTTGGGGCGGGTACGGGGCCAACGTCCTGACTTTC; CDR3: CSVESWGGYGANVLTF
D: NA; V: TRBV10-3; J: TRBJ1-2; size: NA; DNA: TGTGCCATCAGTGATCGGGCAGGCGACTATGGCTACACCTTC; CDR3: CAISDRAGDYGYTF
D: NA; V: TRBV5-1; J: TRBJ1-2; size: NA; DNA: TGCGCCAGCAGCTTGGGTCAGGACTATGGCTACACCTTC; CDR3: CASSLGQDYGYTF
D: NA; V: TRBV18; J: TRBJ1-5; size: once; DNA: TGTGCCAGCTCACCAGGGGCGGGGTCTGGTCAGCCCCAGCATTTT; CDR3: CASSPGAGSGQPQHF
D: NA; V: TRBV2; J: TRBJ2-7; size: NA; DNA: TGTGCCAGGGGGTTGGGGGGCCGCTCCTACGAGCAGTACTTC; CDR3: CARGLGGRSYEQYF
D: TRBD1; V: TRBV5-1; J: TRBJ1-2; size: NA; DNA: TGCGCCAGCAGCCCAACTCCCGCCGGGACAGGGGGCGTAAATGGCTATGGCTACACCTTC; CDR3: CASSPTPAGTGGVNGYGYTF
D: NA; V: TRBV9; J: TRBJ2-3; size: NA; DNA: TGTGCCAGCAGCGTAGCCGGAGGCGATACGCAGTATTTT; CDR3: CASSVAGGDTQYF
D: TRBD1; V: TRBV19; J: TRBJ1-5; size: NA; DNA: TGTGCCAGTAGTGGGGGACAGACCAATCAGCCCCAGCATTTT; CDR3: CASSGGQTNQPQHF
D: NA; V: TRBV9; J: TRBJ1-3; size: NA; DNA: TGTGCCAGCAGCGCCCGAAGGGGTGCGGACACCATATATTTT; CDR3: CASSARRGADTIYF
D: NA; V: TRBV25-1; J: TRBJ1-6; size: once; DNA: TGTGCCAGCAGTGAGGGGGAAGGGAATTCACCCCTCCACTTT; CDR3: CASSEGEGNSPLHF
D: TRBD1; V: TRBV7-9; J: TRBJ1-4; size: NA; DNA: TGTGCCAGCAGCCCGGGACAGAGTGGAGAAAAACTGTTTTTT; CDR3: CASSPGQSGEKLFF
D: TRBD1; V: TRBV6-5; J: TRBJ1-1; size: NA; DNA: TGTGCCAGCAGTTACACAGGGGTGGGAGACACTGAAGCTTTCTTT; CDR3: CASSYTGVGDTEAFF
D: NA; V: TRBV18; J: TRBJ2-7; size: once; DNA: TGTGCCAGCTCACCGGAGGGCCTTTCCTACGAGCAGTACTTC; CDR3: CASSPEGLSYEQYF
D: NA; V: TRBV18; J: TRBJ1-2; size: NA; DNA: TGTGCCAGCTCACCACGGACAGAAGGCGGCTACACCTTC; CDR3: CASSPRTEGGYTF
D: TRBD2; V: TRBV2; J: TRBJ2-1; size: NA; DNA: TGTGCCAGCAGGCCCACTAGCGGGGGGGCCAATGAGCAGTTCTTC; CDR3: CASRPTSGGANEQFF
D: NA; V: TRBV2; J: TRBJ1-5; size: once; DNA: TGTGCCAGCAGTGTCGATTCGAACAATCAGCCCCAGCATTTT; CDR3: CASSVDSNNQPQHF
D: TRBD1; V: TRBV2; J: TRBJ2-1; size: NA; DNA: TGTGCCAGCAGTGAAGTGCCAGGGGGTCCCTACACCAATGAGCAGTTCTTC; CDR3: CASSEVPGGPYTNEQFF
D: TRBD2; V: TRBV27; J: TRBJ2-1; size: NA; DNA: TGTGCCAGCAAGTGGAGCGGGGGGTACCCTTACAATGAGCAGTTCTTC; CDR3: CASKWSGGYPYNEQFF
D: TRBD1; V: TRBV9; J: TRBJ1-2; size: NA; DNA: TGTGCCAGCAGCGAAGAGGGACAGCCATTCTATGGCTACACCTTC; CDR3: CASSEEGQPFYGYTF
D: TRBD1; V: TRBV28; J: TRBJ1-1; size: NA; DNA: TGTGCCAGCAGTTCCGTCCCGGACAGGAGGAACACTGAAGCTTTCTTT; CDR3: CASSSVPDRRNTEAFF
D: TRBD1; V: TRBV5-4; J: TRBJ1-4; size: NA; DNA: TGTGCCAGCAGCTTGACGACAGGGATCCCTGAAAAACTGTTTTTT; CDR3: CASSLTTGIPEKLFF
D: TRBD1; V: TRBV30; J: TRBJ2-7; size: NA; DNA: TGTGCCTGGAGTGCCTCCGGGACAGAGTACGAGCAGTACTTC; CDR3: CAWSASGTEYEQYF
D: NA; V: TRBV4-1; J: TRBJ2-1; size: NA; DNA: TGCGCCAGCAGCCAAGGGCTCGCCGGGATCGGTGAGCAGTTCTTC; CDR3: CASSQGLAGIGEQFF
D: TRBD2; V: TRBV13; J: TRBJ2-3; size: NA; DNA: TGTGCCAGCAGCTTCAGGACTAGCGGGACCGCAGATACGCAGTATTTT; CDR3: CASSFRTSGTADTQYF
D: NA; V: TRBV19; J: TRBJ2-7; size: NA; DNA: TGTGCCAGTAGTATCCCCTTGACATTTCTGATGGATGAGCAGTACTTC; CDR3: CASSIPLTFLMDEQYF
D: NA; V: TRBV30; J: TRBJ1-2; size: once; DNA: TGTGCCTGGAGTGAAGGGGTCTATGGCTACACCTTC; CDR3: CAWSEGVYGYTF
D: NA; V: TRBV4-3; J: TRBJ1-5; size: NA; DNA: TGCGCCAGCAGCCAAGACTTAGGAAATAGCAATCAGCCCCAGCATTTT; CDR3: CASSQDLGNSNQPQHF
D: NA; V: TRBV7-6; J: TRBJ2-5; size: NA; DNA: TGTGCCAGCAGCTTAGAACGGATCCAAGAGACCCAGTACTTC; CDR3: CASSLERIQETQYF
D: NA; V: TRBV28; J: TRBJ2-2; size: NA; DNA: TGTGCCAGCAGTCCTGTGCGGAGGAGCGGGGAGCTGTTTTTT; CDR3: CASSPVRRSGELFF
D: NA; V: TRBV5-1; J: TRBJ2-5; size: NA; DNA: TGCGCCAGCAGGATACAAGAGACCCAGTACTTC; CDR3: CASRIQETQYF